This record concerns one T cell receptor beta chain sequence. A read error may produce the germline difference seen at one junction end. Per the authors' pipeline: Quantification of nucleated cells was approximated via reference gene primer amplification. Here immunoSEQ multiplex PCR was the method, and the copy in TCRdb shows in-frame clones only, minus some. For V, J and clone size, that table is used; D and trimming come from the DNA. The data contain 100,000 or so clones, around 93% of them singletons. This CDR3 is built from 14 residues. The germline V gene has CDR1 MNHEY and CDR2 SVGAGI. The record originates from a study of blood T cell repertoires in COVID-19. Study background: Both acute and convalescent COVID-19 samples were obtained from the United States, Italy and Spain. T cells, B-cell-depleted T cells, or PBMCs provided the cDNA or gDNA that served as material.

This TCR was sampled from a human donor with active COVID-19. The donor label of this sample is uncertain. The sample taken for sequencing was peripheral blood. The chain couples TRBV6-5 to TRBJ1-1, with D hard to call. The CDR3 DNA is TGTGCCAGCAGTCACTCCGGGGAGAACACTGAAGCTTTCTTT. Encoded protein: CASSHSGENTEAFF.